The 28 T cell receptor beta chains reported below all come from one sample, sequenced in a study of blood T cell repertoires in COVID-19. Data came from immunoSEQ multiplex PCR; TCRdb stores just in-frame clones and leaves some out. The sample yields approximately 170,000 clones, about nine tenths seen once. Material: peripheral blood. All receptors derive from a man younger than 35 who had recovered from COVID-19.

This sequence joins TRBV6-2 or TRBV6-3 and TRBJ2-7; 7 bases are a match to TRBD1. The germline V gene has CDR1 MNHEY and CDR2 SVGEGT. The V gene end was trimmed by 0 bases and the J gene end by 3 bases; junction bases not matched to a gene: 8. CDR3 length equals 16 residues. CDR3 sequence: CASSYSRSGGVYEQYF. DNA of the CDR3: TGTGCCAGCAGTTACTCGAGGTCAGGGGGAGTCTACGAGCAGTACTTC.

This chain joins TRBV25-1 and TRBJ1-4, with D possibly TRBD1 on 6 matching bases. The CDR3 extends over 16 amino acids. The germline V and J ends were trimmed by 3 bases and 5 bases, with 16 bases remaining between them. CDR1 is MGHDK, CDR2 SYGVNS, per germline. DNA for the CDR3: TGTGCCAGCAGTGAGCCTCCGGGAGGGGGAAATGAAAAACTGTTTTTT. Translation: CASSEPPGGGNEKLFF.

The chain employs TRBV19 and TRBJ2-1, with 9 bases aligning to TRBD2. The CDR3 sequence is 14 residues long. The J segment lost 4 bases and the V segment lost 7 bases, leaving 5 bases of the junction unmatched. CDR1 and CDR2 (germline): LNHDA, SQIVND (reference sequence). In nucleotides, the CDR3 is TGTGCCAGTAAAACTAGCGGGCAGTACAATGAGCAGTTCTTC. Translated, it gives CASKTSGQYNEQFF. Drawing the rest from reference TRBV19 and TRBJ2-1, the complete variable domain is DGGITQSPKYLFRKEGQNVTLSCEQNLNHDAMYWYRQDPGQGLRLIYYSQIVNDFQKGDIAEGYSVSREKKESFPLTVTSAQKNPTAFYLCASKTSGQYNEQFFGPGTRLTVL.

In DNA form, the CDR3 reads TGTGCCAGCAGCTTGACTAGCGGGAGAGGTAATGAGCAGTTCTTC. It yields the protein CASSLTSGRGNEQFF. V gene TRBV7-2 combines with J gene TRBJ2-1; 12 bases match TRBD2. Unmatched junction bases numbered 4, after V lost 3 bases and J lost 7 bases. This CDR3 comprises 15 residues. Germline V gene lookup returns CDR1 SGHTA and CDR2 FQGNSA.

A single count supports this clone. This chain joins TRBV4-3 and TRBJ2-7, with 11 nucleotides matching TRBD2. This CDR3 is built from 15 residues. Germline trimming cut 3 bases from V and 3 bases from J; bases unmatched to any gene: 4. Per germline, CDR1 LGHNA and CDR2 YSLEER. The CDR3 is CASSQGLAENYEQYF. CDR3 nucleotides: TGCGCCAGCAGCCAGGGACTAGCGGAAAACTACGAGCAGTACTTC.

Concerning this clone: The sample holds other DNA sequences that translate to the same CDR3. V usage is TRBV27 and J usage is TRBJ2-3; D perhaps matches TRBD1 (5 bases). CDR1 MNHEY and CDR2 SMNVEV come from the germline V gene (reference sequence). This CDR3 is built from 13 residues. V was clipped by 2 bases and J by 6 bases, with 9 bases between them. As DNA, the CDR3 is TGTGCCAGCAGTTTACAGGGCGCGGATACGCAGTATTTT. Amino acids: CASSLQGADTQYF.

This clone turned up a few times. The chain uses TRBV27 and TRBJ2-1; 9 positions match TRBD1. Germline V CDR1 and CDR2: MNHEY, SMNVEV (reference sequence). Germline trimming cut 5 bases from V and 7 bases from J; bases unmatched to any gene: 12. The CDR3 runs 16 residues. DNA of the CDR3: TGTGCCAGCAGTCAAGGGCCGGGACAGGGTTGGAATGAGCAGTTCTTC. It encodes CASSQGPGQGWNEQFF.

This sequence joins TRBV4-3 and TRBJ1-4; the D is unclear. This CDR3 comprises 14 residues. V was cut by 1 base and J by 5 bases, with 8 bases left in between. Per the germline V gene, CDR1 is LGHNA and CDR2 is YSLEER. CDR3 region: CASSQVSRNEKLFF. As DNA, the CDR3 is TGCGCCAGCAGCCAAGTCTCTAGGAATGAAAAACTGTTTTTT.

The chain couples TRBV2 to TRBJ1-5; TRBD1 is a possible D gene (5 bases). The length of the CDR3 is 15 residues. V was trimmed by 3 bases and J by 2 bases, leaving 11 bases between them. CDR1 and CDR2 from the germline V gene are SNHLY and FYNNEI. The CDR3 DNA is TGTGCCAGCAGTGATGGGGGAGGGGGCAATCAGCCCCAGCATTTT. Its protein is CASSDGGGGNQPQHF.

The chain is built from TRBV27 and TRBJ2-1; TRBD1 matches 10 bases. The V and J ends lost 6 bases and 4 bases, in that order; junction bases with no gene match: 12. The CDR3 has 17 residues. Looked up from germline, CDR1 is MNHEY and CDR2 is SMNVEV (reference sequence). CDR3: CASRAGARDRGYNEQFF. The CDR3 nucleotides are TGTGCCAGCAGAGCTGGTGCCCGGGACAGGGGATACAATGAGCAGTTCTTC.

The genes are TRBV3-1 (or the pseudogene TRBV3-2) and TRBJ2-5, with D uncertain. The CDR3 covers 15 residues. Germline V gene sequence: CDR1 LGHDT, CDR2 YNNKEL (reference sequence). Trimming took off 0 bases at V and 1 base at J, with 9 bases between the two ends. The chain's CDR3 is CASSQEPQAQETQYF. The CDR3 DNA reads TGTGCCAGCAGCCAAGAGCCCCAGGCCCAAGAGACCCAGTACTTC.

The rearrangement links TRBV19 to TRBJ2-7, with unresolved D. The CDR3 is 17 residues long. V was cut by 0 bases and J by 5 bases, with 20 bases left in between. CDR1 is LNHDA and CDR2 is SQIVND in the germline V gene (reference sequence). The CDR3 DNA reads as TGTGCCAGTAGTATAGATCGTTTGTGGGCCCTACCTCACGAGCAGTACTTC. It is translated as CASSIDRLWALPHEQYF. The full variable domain, with the rest looked up from reference TRBV19 and TRBJ2-7, is DGGITQSPKYLFRKEGQNVTLSCEQNLNHDAMYWYRQDPGQGLRLIYYSQIVNDFQKGDIAEGYSVSREKKESFPLTVTSAQKNPTAFYLCASSIDRLWALPHEQYFGPGTRLTVT.

The V gene is TRBV18, the J gene TRBJ1-2; weak D call: TRBD1 (5 bases). Trimming left V 3 bases short and J 5 bases short, with 10 bases between. CDR1 and CDR2 from the germline V gene are KGHSH and LQKENI. This CDR3 spans 13 amino acids. CDR3 nucleotide sequence: TGTGCCAGCTCACCGACAGCAGGGTATGGCTACACCTTC. Translated: CASSPTAGYGYTF.

The CDR3 sequence: CSVGSGTGGSQQYF. The CDR3 DNA reads as TGCAGCGTTGGTTCCGGGACAGGGGGCTCCCAGCAGTACTTC. The chain couples TRBV29-1 to TRBJ2-7; TRBD1 aligns across 12 bases. This CDR3 is 14 amino acids long. In germline, CDR1 is SQVTM, CDR2 ANQGSEA. V shed 4 bases, J shed 8 bases, and the junction held 9 bases outside the gene matches.

J is TRBJ2-1 and V is TRBV6-5; D not certain. The CDR3 spans 13 residues. Trimming stripped 7 bases from V and 0 bases from J, with 7 bases between. Germline V gene lookup returns CDR1 MNHEY and CDR2 SVGAGI. CDR3 amino acids: CASTPSSYNEQFF. The CDR3 DNA reads TGTGCCAGCACGCCGAGCTCCTACAATGAGCAGTTCTTC.

The chain has TRBV7-2 and TRBJ2-7; D perhaps matches TRBD2 (6 bases). The ends were cut back, 2 bases at V and 12 bases at J, with 14 bases in the middle. CDR1 is SGHTA, CDR2 FQGNSA, per germline. The CDR3 is 12 residues long. The CDR3 protein is CASSLLLATLYF. The CDR3 DNA follows: TGTGCCAGCAGCTTATTACTAGCTACTCTGTACTTC.

The chain couples TRBV24-1 to TRBJ1-2, with 9 bases identical to TRBD1. The germline gives CDR1 KGHDR, CDR2 SFDVKD. The junction had 6 bases not matched to a gene; V was cut back by 9 bases and J by 8 bases. The CDR3 is 12 residues long. CDR3 nucleotide sequence: TGTGCCACCTATTCGACAGGGGGAGGCTACACCTTC. This sequence encodes CATYSTGGGYTF.

The V and J genes are TRBV7-8 and TRBJ2-3; 16 bases map to TRBD2. Germline V gene sequence: CDR1 SGHVS, CDR2 FQNEAQ. This CDR3 spans 20 amino acids. J gave up 5 bases and V 5 bases, and 16 bases lay outside the gene matches. The CDR3 protein is CASSVKYTGLAGGPQDTQYF. DNA of the CDR3: TGTGCCAGCAGCGTAAAGTATACGGGACTAGCGGGAGGGCCACAAGATACGCAGTATTTT.

V usage is TRBV19 and J usage is TRBJ1-5; TRBD1 might be the D (6 bases). The CDR3 is 17 amino acids. Germline V gene sequence: CDR1 LNHDA, CDR2 SQIVND (reference sequence). V lost 5 bases to trimming and J lost 0 bases, with 17 bases between them. CDR3 protein: CASSSSIRQASNQPQHF. Here the CDR3 DNA reads TGTGCCAGTAGTTCATCGATCAGACAGGCTAGCAATCAGCCCCAGCATTTT.

This chain uses TRBV24-1 with TRBJ2-1; TRBD2 matches 7 bases. This CDR3 comprises 13 residues. V shed 6 bases, J shed 9 bases, and the junction held 7 bases outside the gene matches. Germline CDR1 KGHDR, CDR2 SFDVKD. CDR3 region: CATSRAGVTEQFF. CDR3 sequence (DNA): TGTGCCACCAGTCGGGCGGGAGTAACTGAGCAGTTCTTC.

This chain links TRBV28 with TRBJ1-3; D not resolved. V shed 2 bases and J shed 3 bases, with 11 bases lying between them. Germline V gene lookup returns CDR1 MDHEN and CDR2 SYDVKM. This CDR3 is 15 amino acids long. The CDR3 DNA sequence: TGTGCCAGCAGTTTAGGCCAGTCAATTGGAAACACCATATATTTT. This translates into CASSLGQSIGNTIYF.

This clone was recorded once. The J gene is TRBJ2-7, the V gene TRBV3-1 (or the pseudogene TRBV3-2); 9 positions match TRBD1. The CDR3 extends over 17 amino acids. V shed 1 base and J 1 base; nucleotides not matched to a gene: 8. Germline V gene data show CDR1 as LGHDT and CDR2 as YNNKEL (reference sequence). Written as DNA, the CDR3 is TGTGCCAGCAGCCAAGTTCCCCCGGGACAGGGTTCCTACGAGCAGTACTTC. Amino acid sequence: CASSQVPPGQGSYEQYF.

This sequence joins TRBV29-1 and TRBJ2-3, with 12 bases lining up with TRBD2. Trimming at V came to 5 bases and at J to 2 bases, leaving 5 bases not matched to a gene. Germline CDR1 reads SQVTM; CDR2 reads ANQGSEA. The CDR3 length is 15 residues. This CDR3 reads CSVSLAGGPTDTQYF. CDR3 in DNA: TGCAGCGTTTCCCTAGCGGGAGGGCCCACAGATACGCAGTATTTT.

The chain is built from TRBV5-1 and TRBJ2-2; TRBD2 agrees at 12 bases. The junction had 6 bases not matched to a gene; V was cut back by 5 bases and J by 4 bases. The length of the CDR3 is 16 residues. From germline, CDR1 is SGHRS and CDR2 YFSETQ. The CDR3 coding sequence is TGCGCCAGCAGGACTAGCGGGAGTCGTGGCACCGGGGAGCTGTTTTTT. This sequence encodes CASRTSGSRGTGELFF.

The rearrangement links TRBV5-4 to TRBJ2-7; maybe TRBD2 (6 bases). Trimming removed 4 bases at V and 10 bases at J, with 15 bases between. Looked up from germline, CDR1 is SGHNT and CDR2 is YYREEE (reference sequence). The CDR3 is made up of 12 amino acids. The chain's CDR3 is CASSEGRGGQYF. The CDR3 nucleotides are TGTGCCAGCAGCGAGGGGCGGGGCGGACAGTACTTC.

The chain couples TRBV30 to TRBJ2-1; D is undetermined. This CDR3 has 12 residues. CDR1 and CDR2 from the germline V gene are GTSNPN and SVGIG (reference sequence). Trimming stripped 7 bases from V and 5 bases from J, with 12 bases between. CDR3 nucleotides: TGTGCCTACCACTTCCCTAACAATGAGCAGTTCTTC. The encoded protein is CAYHFPNNEQFF.

The chain employs TRBV7-8 and TRBJ1-3; D gene uncertain. V shed 2 bases and J shed 8 bases, with 7 bases lying between them. Germline V gene data show CDR1 as SGHVS and CDR2 as FQNEAQ. This CDR3 spans 12 amino acids. In nucleotides, the CDR3 is TGTGCCAGCAGCTTATCGTCGGACACCATATATTTT. It specifies CASSLSSDTIYF.

DNA for the CDR3: TGTGCCAGCAGTGAGACAGGGCACCAAGAGACCCAGTACTTC. The encoded protein is CASSETGHQETQYF. The gene calls are TRBV2 and TRBJ2-5; TRBD1 aligns across 7 bases. V dropped 3 bases and J dropped 0; count of bases not matched to a gene: 1. The CDR3 loop spans 14 amino acids. Germline V gene lookup returns CDR1 SNHLY and CDR2 FYNNEI.